A selection of T cell receptor beta chains follows, all from one sample in a study of blood T cell repertoires in COVID-19. Profiled with immunoSEQ multiplex PCR; TCRdb holds only in-frame clones, not every one. The table lists fewer than 250,000 clones, about four fifths of them singletons. Specimen: PBMCs or T cells enriched from blood (not recorded which). Receptors originate from a woman between 50 and 59 years old who had been exposed to COVID-19. The CDR3 runs from the conserved cysteine through the conserved F or W. A D gene is named only where the DNA matches it firmly. Clone size appears in some rows only: once, few, many, or a class for an expanded clone.

>NA|TRBV19|TRBJ1-5|NA
CASSIRGPGSQPQHF
TGTGCCAGTAGTATAAGAGGACCGGGGTCTCAGCCCCAGCATTTT
>NA|TRBV18|TRBJ2-4|NA
CASSPGGAANIQYF
TGTGCCAGCTCACCGGGGGGGGCGGCGAACATTCAGTACTTC
>NA|TRBV25-1|TRBJ2-3|NA
CASSSPQGFTDTQYF
TGTGCCAGCAGTAGTCCTCAGGGTTTCACAGATACGCAGTATTTT
>NA|TRBV30|TRBJ1-6|TRBD1
CAWSPRRSWTGLNSPLHF
TGTGCCTGGAGCCCTCGGAGGTCCTGGACAGGGCTTAATTCACCCCTCCACTTT
>NA|TRBV10-1|TRBJ2-1|NA
CASSDGGEQFF
TGCGCCAGCAGTGACGGTGGTGAGCAGTTCTTC
>NA|TRBV10-3|TRBJ1-4|NA
CAIGRDIGEKLFF
TGTGCCATTGGGAGGGACATTGGGGAAAAACTGTTTTTT
>NA|TRBV16|TRBJ2-5|NA
CASSQNFLAETQYF
TGTGCCAGCAGCCAAAATTTCCTAGCGGAGACCCAGTACTTC
>NA|TRBV28|TRBJ1-1|NA
CASSLPLGGTEAFF
TGTGCCAGCAGTTTACCTTTAGGAGGGACTGAAGCTTTCTTT
>NA|TRBV5-5|TRBJ1-1|NA
CASSSVSGAGDTEAFF
TGTGCCAGCAGCTCGGTTTCTGGTGCAGGGGATACTGAAGCTTTCTTT
>NA|TRBV27|TRBJ2-7|TRBD1
CASSSTGTGPAEQYF
TGTGCCAGCAGTTCCACCGGGACAGGACCTGCCGAGCAGTACTTC
>NA|TRBV3-1/TRBV3-2|TRBJ1-2|NA
CASSQVGTRHGYTF
TGTGCCAGCAGCCAAGTTGGGACACGGCATGGCTACACCTTC
>NA|TRBV19|TRBJ2-3|TRBD2
CASRKRGIRDTQYF
TGTGCCAGTAGAAAGCGGGGGATTCGGGATACGCAGTATTTT
>NA|TRBV7-9|TRBJ1-5|TRBD1
CASSQGTGVFYSNQPQHF
TGTGCCAGCAGCCAAGGGACAGGGGTCTTTTATAGCAATCAGCCCCAGCATTTT
>NA|TRBV6-2/TRBV6-3|TRBJ2-2|NA
CASSPAAAGELFF
TGTGCCAGCAGTCCGGCGGCGGCCGGGGAGCTGTTTTTT
>NA|TRBV19|TRBJ1-1|NA
CASRNEGRPATTEAFF
TGTGCCAGTAGAAATGAGGGCCGGCCGGCAACGACTGAAGCTTTCTTT
>NA|TRBV6-5|TRBJ1-1|TRBD1
CASSQQGSYTEAFF
TGTGCCAGCAGCCAACAGGGGAGCTACACTGAAGCTTTCTTT
>few|TRBV29-1|TRBJ1-3|TRBD1
CSVAWWDRANTIYF
TGCAGCGTCGCCTGGTGGGACAGGGCAAACACCATATATTTT
>NA|TRBV6-2/TRBV6-3|TRBJ1-2|NA
CASSYDGTQGKGGYTF
TGTGCCAGCAGTTACGACGGTACTCAGGGGAAGGGAGGCTACACCTTC
>NA|TRBV24-1|TRBJ1-2|TRBD1
CATSRTGANYGYTF
TGTGCCACCAGTAGGACAGGGGCTAACTATGGCTACACCTTC
>many|TRBV7-8|TRBJ2-3|TRBD1
CASSLSSGQGARYTQYF
TGTGCCAGCAGCTTATCGTCGGGACAGGGGGCTAGATATACGCAGTATTTT
>NA|TRBV11-3|TRBJ2-5|TRBD2
CASSSGWEGTQYF
TGTGCCAGCAGCTCCGGTTGGGAGGGGACCCAGTACTTC
>NA|TRBV5-1|TRBJ2-1|TRBD1
CASSLGQGINEQFF
TGCGCCAGCAGCCTTGGACAGGGGATAAATGAGCAGTTCTTC
>NA|TRBV7-2|TRBJ2-3|TRBD2
CASSLAGGKKADTQYF
TGTGCCAGCAGCTTAGCGGGGGGGAAAAAAGCAGATACGCAGTATTTT
>NA|TRBV7-2|TRBJ1-1|NA
CASSPGRRLTEAFF
TGTGCCAGCAGCCCAGGACGGAGGCTCACTGAAGCTTTCTTT
>NA|TRBV28|TRBJ2-1|TRBD2
CASSILSGGDNEQFF
TGTGCCAGCAGTATACTTAGCGGGGGAGACAATGAGCAGTTCTTC
>NA|TRBV7-8|TRBJ1-4|TRBD1
CASSYGQGATNEKLFF
TGTGCCAGCAGCTACGGACAGGGAGCAACTAATGAAAAACTGTTTTTT
>NA|TRBV2|TRBJ2-4|TRBD1
CASSEGRQGYF
TGTGCCAGCAGTGAGGGACGACAGGGGTACTTC
>NA|TRBV19|TRBJ1-2|TRBD1
CASTNRGRAYGYTF
TGTGCCAGTACCAACAGGGGGAGGGCATATGGCTACACCTTC
>NA|TRBV5-1|TRBJ2-2|TRBD2
CASSLAGNTGELFF
TGCGCCAGCAGCCTAGCGGGTAACACCGGGGAGCTGTTTTTT
>NA|TRBV5-4|TRBJ1-2|NA
CASSLGGGSGYTF
TGTGCCAGCAGCTTGGGGGGGGGCAGCGGCTACACCTTC
>NA|TRBV25-1|TRBJ2-2|TRBD1
CASSAAGGLGGELFF
TGTGCCAGCAGTGCCGCAGGGGGCCTAGGCGGGGAGCTGTTTTTT
>NA|TRBV2|TRBJ1-1|TRBD1
CASSDQRTGGLLGGTEAFF
TGTGCCAGCAGTGATCAGAGGACAGGGGGCCTATTGGGCGGAACTGAAGCTTTCTTT
>NA|TRBV15|TRBJ2-5|TRBD1
CATSPGGSGATQYF
TGTGCCACCAGCCCAGGGGGTTCCGGGGCGACCCAGTACTTC
>NA|TRBV7-6|TRBJ2-3|NA
CASSPLPPGAYSTDTQYF
TGTGCCAGCAGCCCTCTCCCCCCTGGGGCCTATAGCACAGATACGCAGTATTTT
>NA|TRBV4-3|TRBJ1-5|TRBD1
CASSQDANRGSNQPQHF
TGCGCCAGCAGCCAAGATGCGAACAGGGGTAGCAATCAGCCCCAGCATTTT
>NA|TRBV12-3/TRBV12-4|TRBJ1-2|NA
CASSHTRRAGYTF
TGTGCCAGCAGCCATACCAGGCGGGCTGGCTACACCTTC
>few|TRBV15|TRBJ1-2|TRBD1
CATEILGTGGSYTF
TGTGCCACTGAAATCCTTGGGACAGGGGGGAGCTACACCTTC
>NA|TRBV2|TRBJ1-2|TRBD1
CASSTGTGPGKGYTF
TGTGCCAGCAGTACCGGGACAGGCCCCGGAAAGGGCTACACCTTC
>NA|TRBV4-3|TRBJ2-7|NA
CASSQDWSSYEQYF
TGCGCCAGCAGCCAAGACTGGAGCTCCTACGAGCAGTACTTC
>NA|TRBV7-2|TRBJ2-3|TRBD2
CASSLRGLAGSDTQYF
TGTGCCAGCAGTCTAAGGGGACTAGCGGGATCAGATACGCAGTATTTT
>few|TRBV20-1|TRBJ1-2|NA
CSASLGGGLRGYTF
TGCAGTGCTAGTCTTGGGGGGGGCCTTAGGGGCTACACCTTC
>NA|TRBV29-1|TRBJ2-5|NA
CSVDPRGGETQYF
TGCAGCGTTGACCCAAGGGGTGGAGAGACCCAGTACTTC